This TCR beta chain stems from a study of beta chain features in type 1 diabetes. Study-wide findings and caveats: Among patients, naive, central memory and Treg TCRB repertoires appeared more similar than among healthy donors. TCRB CDR3s from Type 1 diabetes patients were moderately but significantly shorter in all four CD4+ subsets.

Every isolated RNA sample was fully reverse transcribed, so sequencing captured expressed TCRB transcripts. Data came from immunoSEQ multiplex PCR; TCRdb stores just in-frame clones and leaves some out. The sample has about 650,000 clones, around an eighth seen once; the top ten hold around 0.12%. Germline CDR1 is MGHDK and CDR2 is SYGVNS. The CDR3 runs to 16 residues. The V gene lost 5 bases and the J gene lost 1 base, with 12 bases spanning the gap. Details on this clone: Its target is not known.

The sequenced sample was naive CD4+ T cells from blood. This chain connects TRBV25-1 to TRBJ2-6; D is perhaps TRBD1 or TRBD2 (5 bases each). This receptor was obtained from a man aged 25-45 years with type 1 diabetes. CDR3 residues: CASSPAEGSGANVLTF. CDR3 sequence (DNA): TGTGCCAGCAGTCCCGCCGAGGGGTCTGGGGCCAACGTCCTGACTTTC. Drawing the rest from reference TRBV25-1 and TRBJ2-6, the complete variable domain is EADIYQTPRYLVIGTGKKITLECSQTMGHDKMYWYQQDPGMELHLIHYSYGVNSTEKGDLSSESTVSRIRTEHFPLTLESARPSHTSQYLCASSPAEGSGANVLTFGAGSRLTVL.